The next 28 T cell receptor beta chains were all read from a single sample in a study of regulatory T cells in long-lasting Graves disease. Sample time point: newly diagnosed GD, antithyroid drugs for less than 3 months. Extracted PBMC RNA gave rise to the TCR library. iRepertoire HTBI primers and Arm-PCR of CDR3 regions built TCR beta libraries. TCRdb reprocessed the multiplex PCR reads via MiXCR and lists one record per CDR3 protein. The sample contains about 460,000 distinct CDR3 sequences, around 15% of which appear only once. This sample was shared with a second study, whose subject was T cells in Graves' hyperthyroidism and ophthalmopathy.

Source: peripheral blood mononuclear cells (PBMCs), taken at new diagnosis, from a patient treated with antithyroid drugs. The receptors stem from a woman in her fifties or sixties with Graves disease.

As concerns this clonotype: Being one base from a much bigger clone, this may be a read error. The rearrangement links TRBV4-2 to TRBJ2-1; TRBD2 might be the D (5 bases). Deletions cut 1 base from V and 10 bases from J, with 14 bases between. This CDR3 comprises 14 residues. Germline-derived CDR1 and CDR2 are LGHNA and YNFKEQ. The CDR3 here is CASSQVGSGNEQFF. The CDR3 nucleotides are TGTGCCAGCAGCCAAGTGGGAAGCGGTAACGAGCAGTTCTTC.

The chain couples TRBV19 to TRBJ2-1; a weak D match, TRBD1 (6 bases). The CDR3 consists of 15 residues. The ends were cut back, 3 bases at V and 3 bases at J, with 12 bases in the middle. Germline V gene data show CDR1 as LNHDA and CDR2 as SQIVND (reference sequence). CDR3 DNA sequence: TGTGCCAGTAGTATCCGATGGGACAACTACAATGAGCAGTTCTTC. Amino acids: CASSIRWDNYNEQFF.

This clonotype was found many times. The chain employs TRBV2 and TRBJ2-3; 7 bases align to TRBD1. The CDR3 consists of 13 residues. The germline V gene encodes CDR1 SNHLY and CDR2 FYNNEI. V shed 4 bases and J 4 bases; nucleotides not matched to a gene: 2. CDR3 residues: CASSGQGSDTQYF. The CDR3 DNA reads as TGTGCCAGCAGTGGACAGGGTTCAGATACGCAGTATTTT.

This clonotype turned up a few times. CDR3 in amino acids: CASSQASGRAVREQYF. In DNA, the CDR3 is TGCGCCAGCAGCCAAGCTAGTGGGAGGGCAGTGCGGGAGCAGTACTTC. This chain joins TRBV4-1 and TRBJ2-7, with 7 bases matching TRBD2. V lost 1 base and J lost 7; bases outside the gene matches: 13. The length of the CDR3 is 16 residues. CDR1 and CDR2 from the germline V gene are MGHRA and YSYEKL.

Only a few counts were recorded for this clonotype. The rearrangement uses TRBV9 and TRBJ2-3; possibly TRBD1 or TRBD2 for D (6 bases each). This CDR3 is 15 amino acids long. Germline V gives CDR1 SGDLS, CDR2 YYNGEE. The germline V and J ends were trimmed by 3 bases and 7 bases, with 18 bases remaining between them. The CDR3 sequence is CASSATGGTRNTQYF. The CDR3, as DNA: TGTGCCAGCAGCGCCACCGGCGGGACAAGGAATACGCAGTATTTT.

This clonotype was observed many times. CDR3 loop: CSARVSARYTEAFF. CDR3 coding DNA: TGCAGTGCTAGAGTATCCGCCAGGTACACTGAAGCTTTCTTT. This chain joins TRBV20-1 and TRBJ1-1; D is undetermined. The germline V gene has CDR1 DFQATT and CDR2 SNEGSKA (reference sequence). The CDR3 is 14 amino acids. The V end was cut by 1 base, the J end by 3 bases, with 12 bases between.

The chain recombines TRBV20-1 with TRBJ2-7; 10 positions match TRBD2. Losses at the gene ends were 1 base for V and 0 bases for J; bases not matched to a gene: 3. Germline lookup yields CDR1 DFQATT and CDR2 SNEGSKA (reference sequence). CDR3 length: 15 amino acids. CDR3 sequence reads: CSARGEREGSYEQYF. CDR3 sequence (DNA): TGCAGTGCTAGAGGAGAGCGGGAGGGCTCCTACGAGCAGTACTTC.

As concerns this clonotype: The missing conserved phenylalanine or tryptophan at the end of this CDR3 makes a read error likely. V is TRBV2 and J is TRBJ2-1; perhaps TRBD1 as D (6 bases). The length of the CDR3 is 14 residues. Trimming took 4 bases from V and 7 from J, leaving 14 bases between them. From germline, CDR1 is SNHLY and CDR2 FYNNEI. CDR3 nucleotides: TGTGCCAGCAGTGGGCTGGCAGGGGTGAATGAGCAGTTCCTC. Amino acid sequence: CASSGLAGVNEQFL.

The chain links TRBV11-2 to TRBJ2-7; 7 bases map to TRBD2. There are 14 residues in the CDR3. Germline V gene data show CDR1 as SGHAT and CDR2 as FQNNGV. Trimming took 2 bases from V and 4 from J; bases not matched to a gene: 5. CDR3 protein: CASSLIQGGYEQYF. CDR3 nucleotides: TGTGCCAGCAGCTTAATCCAGGGAGGGTACGAGCAGTACTTC.

This clonotype was found many times. The chain carries TRBV10-3 and TRBJ2-3; 7 nucleotides match TRBD2. This CDR3 has 15 residues. V was clipped by 6 bases and J by 0 bases; unmatched bases: 6. Germline V gene data show CDR1 as ENHRY and CDR2 as SYGVKD. The CDR3 spells CAISGAGTSTDTQYF. DNA for the CDR3: TGTGCCATCAGCGGAGCGGGGACTAGCACAGATACGCAGTATTTT.

This clonotype was detected only a few times. The chain has TRBV7-9 and TRBJ1-5, with a tentative D call TRBD1 (6 bases). Trimming removed 5 bases from V and 6 bases from J, with 14 bases in between. The CDR3 runs 14 residues. CDR1 is SEHNR, CDR2 FQNEAQ, per germline (reference sequence). CDR3 in DNA: TGTGCCAGCAGCGTACAGGGTGAAGGTCAGCCCCAGCATTTT. Protein: CASSVQGEGQPQHF.

This clonotype was detected many times. The chain combines TRBV28 with TRBJ2-1, with TRBD1 as a possible D gene (5 bases). The CDR3 consists of 14 residues. The V end was cut by 2 bases, the J end by 9 bases, with 14 bases between. The V gene's germline CDR1 is MDHEN and CDR2 SYDVKM. DNA of the CDR3: TGTGCCAGCAGTTTAGTTTTAGGGGTTGGTGAGCAGTTCTTC. This sequence encodes CASSLVLGVGEQFF.

In this sample, this clonotype turned up a few times. The rearrangement links TRBV12-3 or TRBV12-4 to TRBJ2-5; 7 nucleotides align to TRBD1. The CDR3 covers 13 residues. With 5 bases clipped from V and 7 bases from J, the junction kept 7 bases outside the gene matches. As DNA, the CDR3 is TGTGCCAGCAGTCCGAGACAGGGAAGGACCCAGTACTTC. Encoded protein: CASSPRQGRTQYF.

This clonotype occurred many times. V is TRBV4-1 and J is TRBJ2-2, with 11 bases fitting TRBD2. The CDR3 contains 17 residues. V lost 3 bases, J lost 4 bases, and 7 bases stayed unmatched. Germline CDR1 reads MGHRA; CDR2 reads YSYEKL. CDR3 amino acids: CASSQVAGGPSTGELFF. CDR3 in DNA: TGCGCCAGCAGCCAGGTAGCGGGAGGGCCGAGCACCGGGGAGCTGTTTTTT.

This clonotype was counted ten times or more. This chain connects TRBV27 to TRBJ1-5; no firm D call. The V end was cut by 6 bases, the J end by 4 bases, with 16 bases between. The CDR3 length is 15 residues. Germline CDR1 reads MNHEY; CDR2 reads SMNVEV (reference sequence). The CDR3 here is CASRPHAPRNQPQHF. As DNA, the CDR3 is TGTGCCAGCAGGCCCCACGCTCCAAGGAATCAGCCCCAGCATTTT.

This clonotype was recorded a few times. The rearrangement links TRBV3-1 to TRBJ1-6; D is perhaps TRBD1 (5 bases). There are 16 residues in the CDR3. Per germline, CDR1 LGHDT and CDR2 YNNKEL (reference sequence). The ends were cut back, 3 bases at V and 7 bases at J, with 16 bases in the middle. The CDR3 DNA reads TGTGCCAGCAGCCAGGGCCACTACGGGGGGAATTCACCCCTCCACTTT. Its translation is CASSQGHYGGNSPLHF.

This chain links TRBV7-2 with TRBJ2-4; 7 bases are shared with TRBD1. The CDR3 runs 13 residues. CDR1 and CDR2 from the germline V gene are SGHTA and FQGNSA. Trimming removed 6 bases from V and 6 bases from J; junction bases left unmatched: 5. The DNA for the CDR3 is TGTGCCAGCAGATATAGACAGGGAAACATTCAGTACTTC. Translated, it gives CASRYRQGNIQYF.

This clonotype was detected many times. The rearrangement joins TRBV6-1 to TRBJ1-1; D is undetermined. The V end was cut by 3 bases, the J end by 0 bases, with 5 bases between. Germline V CDR1 and CDR2: MNHNS, SASEGT. The CDR3 extends over 13 amino acids. In DNA, the CDR3 is TGTGCCAGCAGTGACGTACTGAACACTGAAGCTTTCTTT. This translates into CASSDVLNTEAFF.

The sample holds many counts of this clonotype. The rearrangement links TRBV5-8 to TRBJ1-5; unclear D gene. The CDR3 runs 13 residues. V lost 1 base, J lost 6 bases, and 8 bases lay in between. Germline-derived CDR1 and CDR2 are SGHTS and YDEGEE. Here the CDR3 reads CASSLTYSQPQHF. The CDR3 DNA reads TGTGCCAGCAGCTTGACCTACAGTCAGCCCCAGCATTTT.

This clonotype has only a few counts. The J gene is TRBJ2-7, the V gene TRBV4-1; TRBD1 aligns across 7 bases. Trimming cost V 8 bases and J 2 bases; bases outside gene matches: 12. CDR3 size: 15 residues. Germline V gives CDR1 MGHRA, CDR2 YSYEKL. Written as DNA, the CDR3 is TGCGCCAGCCGTTTAACACAGGGGACCCCCTACGAGCAGTACTTC. Protein product: CASRLTQGTPYEQYF.

In its sample, this clonotype was seen a few times. The CDR3 does not end in the conserved phenylalanine or tryptophan, so this is likely a read error. The chain couples TRBV14 to TRBJ2-2, with D uncertain. The germline V gene encodes CDR1 SGHDN and CDR2 FVKESK. The CDR3 loop spans 11 amino acids. The ends were cut back, 2 bases at V and 8 bases at J, with 3 bases in the middle. DNA of the CDR3: TGTGCCAGCAGCCAATCTGGGGAGCTGTTTCTT. Its translation is CASSQSGELFL.

This clonotype was detected ten times or more. The CDR3, as DNA: TGTGCCAGCAGCCAAGATGGTGGAGACACTGAAGCTTTCTTT. As protein: CASSQDGGDTEAFF. The chain joins TRBV3-1 to TRBJ1-1; no clear D. Germline V lookup: CDR1 LGHDT, CDR2 YNNKEL (reference sequence). V dropped 0 bases and J dropped 3 bases, with 8 bases sitting between them. This CDR3 is 14 amino acids long.

This clonotype was observed many times. J is TRBJ2-4 and V is TRBV11-3; D is tentatively TRBD1 or TRBD2 (6 bases each). CDR3 size: 16 residues. The germline CDR1 and CDR2 sequences are SGHNT and YENEEA. V shed 5 bases and J shed 6 bases, with 20 bases lying between them. The CDR3 region is CASSRLDGGQGNIQYF. CDR3 sequence (DNA): TGTGCCAGCAGCCGTCTTGATGGGGGGCAAGGAAACATTCAGTACTTC.

This clonotype was recorded at least ten times. Here the CDR3 reads CAWMIGENEQYF. The CDR3 DNA is TGTGCCTGGATGATCGGGGAGAACGAGCAGTACTTC. The genes are TRBV30 and TRBJ2-7, with D possibly being TRBD2 (5 bases). Per germline, CDR1 GTSNPN and CDR2 SVGIG (reference sequence). The CDR3 totals 12 residues. Trimming cost V 4 bases and J 5 bases, with 12 bases left between them. The whole variable domain, remainder taken from reference TRBV30 and TRBJ2-7, is SQTIHQWPATLVQPVGSPLSLECTVEGTSNPNLYWYRQAAGRGLQLLFYSVGIGQISSEVPQNLSASRPQDRQFILSSKKLLLSDSGFYLCAWMIGENEQYFGPGTRLTVT.

This clonotype came up many times. The rearrangement links TRBV30 to TRBJ2-6, with D unclear. Trimming removed 0 bases from V and 4 bases from J, with 10 bases in between. The CDR3 contains 15 residues. Germline CDR1 and CDR2: GTSNPN and SVGIG (reference sequence). CDR3 amino acids: CAWSVLSSGANVLTF. The DNA for the CDR3 is TGTGCCTGGAGTGTACTTAGCTCCGGGGCCAACGTCCTGACTTTC.

This clonotype appeared many times. This chain joins TRBV12-3 or TRBV12-4 and TRBJ2-2; TRBD2 matches at 11 bases. The CDR3 is made up of 15 amino acids. J lost 1 base, V lost 6 bases, and 1 base had no gene match. CDR3 residues: CASSGLAGNTGELFF. As DNA, the CDR3 is TGTGCCAGCAGCGGACTAGCGGGGAACACCGGGGAGCTGTTTTTT.

This clonotype was picked up a small number of times. This chain uses TRBV19 with TRBJ2-3, with 7 nucleotides matching TRBD2. The CDR3 totals 14 residues. CDR1 and CDR2 (germline): LNHDA, SQIVND (reference sequence). V lost 7 bases to trimming and J lost 2 bases; unmatched junction nucleotides: 6. The CDR3 loop is CASNPAGYTDTQYF. The CDR3 nucleotides read TGTGCCAGTAATCCAGCGGGGTACACAGATACGCAGTATTTT.

Remarks on this clonotype: A much larger clone sits a single nucleotide away, making a read error possible. Because the CDR3 is missing its conserved closing phenylalanine or tryptophan, this is likely a read error. The chain recombines TRBV2 with TRBJ2-7, with 9 bases aligning to TRBD2. Germline lookup yields CDR1 SNHLY and CDR2 FYNNEI. The length of the CDR3 is 16 residues. The junction had 7 bases not matched to a gene; V was cut back by 4 bases and J by 0 bases. The CDR3 is CASSGGLAGSSYEQYS. The CDR3 nucleotides read TGTGCCAGCAGTGGGGGGCTAGCGGGAAGCTCCTACGAGCAGTACTCC.